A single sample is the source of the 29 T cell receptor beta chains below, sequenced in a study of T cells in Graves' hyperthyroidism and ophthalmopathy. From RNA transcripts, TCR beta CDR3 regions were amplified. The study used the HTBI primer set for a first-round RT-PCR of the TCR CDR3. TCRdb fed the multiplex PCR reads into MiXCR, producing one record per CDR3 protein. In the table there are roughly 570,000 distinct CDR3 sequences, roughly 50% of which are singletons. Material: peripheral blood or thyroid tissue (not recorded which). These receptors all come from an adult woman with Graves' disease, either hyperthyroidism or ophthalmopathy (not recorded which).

The CDR3 is CAISGLAGYTF. The CDR3 bases are TGTGCCATCAGCGGACTAGCTGGCTACACCTTC. V usage is TRBV10-3 and J usage is TRBJ1-2; D is uncertain. Germline V gene data show CDR1 as ENHRY and CDR2 as SYGVKD. V lost 6 bases, J lost 7 bases, and 9 bases lay in between. This CDR3 comprises 11 residues.

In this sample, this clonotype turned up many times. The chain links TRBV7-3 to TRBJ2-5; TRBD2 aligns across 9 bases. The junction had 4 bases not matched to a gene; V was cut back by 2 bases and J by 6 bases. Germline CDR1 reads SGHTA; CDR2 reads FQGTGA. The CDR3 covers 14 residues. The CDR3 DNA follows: TGTGCCAGCAGCTTATTAGCGGGAGAAAAGACCCAGTACTTC. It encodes CASSLLAGEKTQYF. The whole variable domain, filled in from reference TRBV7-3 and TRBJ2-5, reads GAGVSQTPSNKVTEKGKYVELRCDPISGHTALYWYRQSLGQGPEFLIYFQGTGAADDSGLPNDRFFAVRPEGSVSTLKIQRTERGDSAVYLCASSLLAGEKTQYFGPGTRLLVL.

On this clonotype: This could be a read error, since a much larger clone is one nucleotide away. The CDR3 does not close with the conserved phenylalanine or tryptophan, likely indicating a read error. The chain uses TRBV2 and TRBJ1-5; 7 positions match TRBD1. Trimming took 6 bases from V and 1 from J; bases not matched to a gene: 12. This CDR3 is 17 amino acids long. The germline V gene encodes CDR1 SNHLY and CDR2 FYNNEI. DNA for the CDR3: TGTGCCAGCAGCCTGAGGACAGGCCAGGGAAGCAATCAGCCCCAGCATCTT. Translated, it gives CASSLRTGQGSNQPQHL.

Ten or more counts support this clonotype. The CDR3, as DNA: TGTGCCAGCAGTCCCATTAGCGGCACAGATACGCAGTATTTT. It yields the protein CASSPISGTDTQYF. The chain recombines TRBV7-2 with TRBJ2-3, with D possibly matching TRBD2 (5 bases). Trimming shortened V by 6 bases and J by 1 base, and 11 bases separated the two germline ends. The CDR3 has 14 residues. Germline V gene sequence: CDR1 SGHTA, CDR2 FQGNSA.

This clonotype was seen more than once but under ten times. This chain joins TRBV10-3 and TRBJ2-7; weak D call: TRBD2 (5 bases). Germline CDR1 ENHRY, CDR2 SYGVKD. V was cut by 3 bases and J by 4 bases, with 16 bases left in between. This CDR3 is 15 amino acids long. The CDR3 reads CAISDRRKSGYEQYF. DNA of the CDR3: TGTGCCATCAGTGATCGCCGAAAGTCGGGGTACGAGCAGTACTTC.

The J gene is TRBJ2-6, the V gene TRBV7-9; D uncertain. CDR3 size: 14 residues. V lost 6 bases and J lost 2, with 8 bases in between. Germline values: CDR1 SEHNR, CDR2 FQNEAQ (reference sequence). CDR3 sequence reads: CASSFAPGANVLTF. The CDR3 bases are TGTGCCAGCAGTTTCGCCCCTGGGGCCAACGTCCTGACTTTC.

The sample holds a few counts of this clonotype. In DNA, the CDR3 is TGTGCCAGCTCACCTCTCGGGCGTGAGCAGTACTTC. It codes for CASSPLGREQYF. This chain links TRBV18 with TRBJ2-7; D unresolved. CDR1 KGHSH and CDR2 LQKENI come from the germline V gene. This CDR3 spans 12 amino acids. V was trimmed by 3 bases and J by 7 bases, leaving 10 bases between them.

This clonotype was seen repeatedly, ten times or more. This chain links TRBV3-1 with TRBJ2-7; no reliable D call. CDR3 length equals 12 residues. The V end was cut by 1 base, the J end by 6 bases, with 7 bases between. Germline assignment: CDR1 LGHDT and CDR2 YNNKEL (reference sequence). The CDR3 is CASSQVELEQYF. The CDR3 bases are TGTGCCAGCAGCCAAGTAGAGCTCGAGCAGTACTTC.

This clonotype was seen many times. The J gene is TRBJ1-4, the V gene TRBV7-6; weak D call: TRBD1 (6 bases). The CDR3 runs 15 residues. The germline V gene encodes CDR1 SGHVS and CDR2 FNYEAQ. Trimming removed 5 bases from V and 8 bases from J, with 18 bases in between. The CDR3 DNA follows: TGTGCCAGCAGCCCCTCTATGGGGGGCAGAGAAAAACTGTTTTTT. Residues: CASSPSMGGREKLFF.

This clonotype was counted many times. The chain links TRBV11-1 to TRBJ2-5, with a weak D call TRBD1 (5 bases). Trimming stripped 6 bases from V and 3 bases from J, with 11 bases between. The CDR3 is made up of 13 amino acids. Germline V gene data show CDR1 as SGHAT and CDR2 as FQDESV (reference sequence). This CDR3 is CASRSLDKETQYF. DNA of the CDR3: TGTGCCAGCAGGAGCCTGGACAAAGAGACCCAGTACTTC.

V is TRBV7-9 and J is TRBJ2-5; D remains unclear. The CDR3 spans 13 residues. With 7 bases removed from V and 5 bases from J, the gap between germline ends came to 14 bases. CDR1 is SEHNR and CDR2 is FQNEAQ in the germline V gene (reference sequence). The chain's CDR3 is CASTGQDGETQYF. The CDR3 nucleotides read TGTGCCAGCACCGGGCAGGATGGCGAGACCCAGTACTTC.

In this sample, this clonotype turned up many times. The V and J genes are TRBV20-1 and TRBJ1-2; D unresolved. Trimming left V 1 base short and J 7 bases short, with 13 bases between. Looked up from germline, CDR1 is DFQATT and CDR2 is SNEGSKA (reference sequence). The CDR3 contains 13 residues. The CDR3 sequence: CSARVTGRFGYTF. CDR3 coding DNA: TGCAGTGCTAGAGTTACGGGGAGATTTGGCTACACCTTC.

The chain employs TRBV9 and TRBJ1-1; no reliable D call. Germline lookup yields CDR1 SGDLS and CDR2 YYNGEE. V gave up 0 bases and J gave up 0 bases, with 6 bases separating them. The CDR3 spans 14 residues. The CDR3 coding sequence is TGTGCCAGCAGCGTAGGAGCCGTGAACACTGAAGCTTTCTTT. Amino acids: CASSVGAVNTEAFF. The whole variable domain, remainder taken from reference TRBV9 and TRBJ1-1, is DSGVTQTPKHLITATGQRVTLRCSPRSGDLSVYWYQQSLDQGLQFLIQYYNGEERAKGNILERFSAQQFPDLHSELNLSSLELGDSALYFCASSVGAVNTEAFFGQGTRLTVV.

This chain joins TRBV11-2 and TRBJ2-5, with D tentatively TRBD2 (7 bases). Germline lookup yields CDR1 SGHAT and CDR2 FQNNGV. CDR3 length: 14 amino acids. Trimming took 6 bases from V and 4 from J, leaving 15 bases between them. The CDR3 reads CASSGRGFPETQYF. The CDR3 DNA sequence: TGTGCCAGCAGTGGGAGGGGGTTCCCAGAGACCCAGTACTTC.

This CDR3 reads CASSWDRGPVYGYTF. Written as DNA, the CDR3 is TGTGCCAGCAGCTGGGACAGGGGGCCTGTCTATGGCTACACCTTC. This chain connects TRBV12-3 or TRBV12-4 to TRBJ1-2; the match to TRBD1 covers 12 bases. Trimming took 6 bases from V and 4 from J; bases not matched to a gene: 6. CDR3 length: 15 amino acids.

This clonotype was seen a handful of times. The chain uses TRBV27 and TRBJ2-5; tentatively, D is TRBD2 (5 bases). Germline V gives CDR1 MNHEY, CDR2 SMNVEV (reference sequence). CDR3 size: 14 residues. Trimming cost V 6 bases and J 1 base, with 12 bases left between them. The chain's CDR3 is CASRPRRAQETQYF. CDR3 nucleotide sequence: TGTGCCAGCAGGCCTCGGCGGGCCCAAGAGACCCAGTACTTC.

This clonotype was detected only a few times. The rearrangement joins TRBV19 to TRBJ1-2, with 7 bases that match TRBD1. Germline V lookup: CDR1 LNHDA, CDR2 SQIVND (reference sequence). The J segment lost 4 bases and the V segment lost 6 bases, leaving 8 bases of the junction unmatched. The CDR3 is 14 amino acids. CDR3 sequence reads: CASRRDRLSYGYTF. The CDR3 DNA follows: TGTGCCAGTAGACGGGACAGACTGTCCTATGGCTACACCTTC.

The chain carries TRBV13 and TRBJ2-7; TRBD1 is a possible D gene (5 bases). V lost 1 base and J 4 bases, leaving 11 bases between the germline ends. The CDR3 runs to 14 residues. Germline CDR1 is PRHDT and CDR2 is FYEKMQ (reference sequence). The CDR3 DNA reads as TGTGCCAGCAGCTTAGAAGGGGATGGGTACGAGCAGTACTTC. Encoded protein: CASSLEGDGYEQYF.

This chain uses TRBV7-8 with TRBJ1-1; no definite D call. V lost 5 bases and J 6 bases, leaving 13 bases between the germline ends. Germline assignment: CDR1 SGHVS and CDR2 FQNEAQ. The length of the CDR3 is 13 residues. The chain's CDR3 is CASSPSGTPEAFF. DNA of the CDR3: TGTGCCAGCAGCCCCTCGGGAACTCCTGAAGCTTTCTTT.

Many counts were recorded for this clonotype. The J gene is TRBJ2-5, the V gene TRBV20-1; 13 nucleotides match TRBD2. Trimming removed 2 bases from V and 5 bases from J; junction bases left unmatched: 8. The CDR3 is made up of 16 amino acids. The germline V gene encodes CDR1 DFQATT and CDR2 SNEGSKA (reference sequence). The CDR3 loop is CSARPRTSGSGETQYF. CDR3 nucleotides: TGCAGTGCTAGACCGCGGACTAGCGGGAGTGGGGAGACCCAGTACTTC.

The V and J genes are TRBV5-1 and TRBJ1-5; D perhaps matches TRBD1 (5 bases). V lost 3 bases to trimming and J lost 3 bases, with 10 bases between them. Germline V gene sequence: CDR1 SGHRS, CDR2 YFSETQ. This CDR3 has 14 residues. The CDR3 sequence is CASSSGHNNQPQHF. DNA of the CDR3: TGCGCCAGCAGCTCCGGACACAACAATCAGCCCCAGCATTTT.

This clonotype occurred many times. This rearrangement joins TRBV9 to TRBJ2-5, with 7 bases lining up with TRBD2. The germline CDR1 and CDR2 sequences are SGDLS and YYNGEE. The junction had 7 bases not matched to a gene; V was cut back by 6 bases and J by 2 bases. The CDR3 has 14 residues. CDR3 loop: CASTPGEGQETQYF. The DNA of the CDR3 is TGTGCCAGCACCCCGGGGGAGGGGCAAGAGACCCAGTACTTC.

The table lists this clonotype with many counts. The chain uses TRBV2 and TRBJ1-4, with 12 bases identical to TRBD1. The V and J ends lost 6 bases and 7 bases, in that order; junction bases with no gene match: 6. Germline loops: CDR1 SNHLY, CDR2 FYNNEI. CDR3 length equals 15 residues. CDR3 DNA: TGTGCCAGCAGAGGGACAGGGGGCATCGGTGAAAAACTGTTTTTT. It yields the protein CASRGTGGIGEKLFF.

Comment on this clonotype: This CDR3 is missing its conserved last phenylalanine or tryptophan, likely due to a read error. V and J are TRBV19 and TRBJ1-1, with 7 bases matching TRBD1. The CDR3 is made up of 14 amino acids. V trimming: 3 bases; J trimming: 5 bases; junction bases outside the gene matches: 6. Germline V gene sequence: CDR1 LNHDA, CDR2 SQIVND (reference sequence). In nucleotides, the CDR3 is TGTGCCAGTAGTATGGGGGACAGATTAACTGAAGCTTTCTGT. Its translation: CASSMGDRLTEAFC.

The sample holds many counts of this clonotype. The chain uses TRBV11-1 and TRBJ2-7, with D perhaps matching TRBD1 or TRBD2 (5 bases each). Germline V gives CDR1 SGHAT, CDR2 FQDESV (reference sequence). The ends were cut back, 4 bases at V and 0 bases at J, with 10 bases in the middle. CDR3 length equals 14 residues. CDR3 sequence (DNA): TGTGCCAGCAGCTGGGACGGACTCTCCTACGAGCAGTACTTC. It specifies CASSWDGLSYEQYF.

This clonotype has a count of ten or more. This CDR3 reads CASSPKETGLTGELFF. CDR3 bases: TGTGCCAGCAGCCCGAAGGAGACAGGGTTGACCGGGGAGCTGTTTTTT. V usage is TRBV7-9 and J usage is TRBJ2-2, with TRBD1 identical over 7 bases. Germline CDR1 reads SEHNR; CDR2 reads FQNEAQ (reference sequence). V shed 5 bases and J 5 bases; nucleotides not matched to a gene: 11. The CDR3 is 16 residues long.

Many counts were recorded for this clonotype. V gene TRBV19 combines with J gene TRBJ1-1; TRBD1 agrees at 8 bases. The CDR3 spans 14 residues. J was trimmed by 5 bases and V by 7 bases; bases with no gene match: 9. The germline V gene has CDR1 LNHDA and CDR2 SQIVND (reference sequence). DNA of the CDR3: TGTGCCAGTACCCCTGGGACAGGACGGACTGAAGCTTTCTTT. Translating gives CASTPGTGRTEAFF.

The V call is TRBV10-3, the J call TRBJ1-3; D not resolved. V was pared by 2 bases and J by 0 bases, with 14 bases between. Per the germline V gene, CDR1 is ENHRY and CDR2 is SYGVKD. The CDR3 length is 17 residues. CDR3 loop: CAISETAAQYSGNTIYF. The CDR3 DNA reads TGTGCCATCAGTGAGACAGCGGCACAATACTCTGGAAACACCATATATTTT.

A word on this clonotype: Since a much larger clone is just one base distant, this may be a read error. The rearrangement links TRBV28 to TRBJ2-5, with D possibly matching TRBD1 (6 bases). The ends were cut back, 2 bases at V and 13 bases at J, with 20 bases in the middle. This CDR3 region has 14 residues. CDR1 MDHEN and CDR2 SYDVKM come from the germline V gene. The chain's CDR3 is CASSLPRDKKSRYF. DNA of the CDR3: TGTGCCAGCAGTTTACCCCGGGACAAGAAGTCCCGGTACTTC.